Presented here are 17 T cell receptor beta chains from one specimen sequenced in a study of monozygotic twins with inflammatory bowel disease (dated 2019 in TCRdb). The library was made by 5' RACE. The sample was run on an Illumina HiSeq 2500. Each CDR3 protein sequence appears as one entry after TCRdb reprocessed the reads, and no DNA is included. The sample's table lists a count of 350,000 to 550,000 distinct CDR3 sequences. The top ten hold 2% to 2.5% of the sample. The sample was blood. The receptors originated from a human donor with ulcerative colitis or Crohn's disease, or a healthy co-twin of an affected twin (not recorded which).

The chain combines TRBV12-3 or TRBV12-4 with TRBJ1-2. This CDR3 is built from 14 residues. The CDR3 spells CASSLVNGNYGYTF.

The rearrangement joins TRBV4-1 to TRBJ1-5. This CDR3 is built from 15 residues. CDR1 MGHRA and CDR2 YSYEKL come from the germline V gene. This CDR3 reads CASSQSHGPNQPQHF.

The V and J genes are TRBV19 and TRBJ2-5; the TCRdb D gene call, TRBD1, has no DNA to confirm it. Germline CDR1 reads LNHDA; CDR2 reads SQIVND (reference sequence). This CDR3 comprises 14 residues. The CDR3 spells CASSRQRQSETQYF.

The CDR3 spells CAWADRGGQPQHF. The V gene is TRBV30, the J gene TRBJ1-5; as DNA is missing, the TRBD1 call by TCRdb cannot be tested. There are 13 residues in the CDR3. From germline, CDR1 is GTSNPN and CDR2 SVGIG (reference sequence).

The chain joins TRBV18 to TRBJ2-7; TCRdb names TRBD2, which stays unverified in the absence of DNA. This CDR3 region has 15 residues. From germline, CDR1 is KGHSH and CDR2 LQKENI. CDR3 loop: CASSPLGDVVYEQYF.

The chain employs TRBV10-3 and TRBJ2-7; TCRdb lists TRBD1, though no DNA is available to test this call. CDR3 length: 14 residues. CDR1 and CDR2 (germline): ENHRY, SYGVKD. CDR3 amino acids: CAISPGPPVDEQYF.

This sequence joins TRBV12-3 or TRBV12-4 and TRBJ1-2. The CDR3 loop spans 13 amino acids. The CDR3 is CASTPMANYGYTF.

This chain uses TRBV12-3 or TRBV12-4 with TRBJ2-5; lacking DNA, the TRBD1 call made by TCRdb goes unchecked. The CDR3 contains 13 residues. The chain's CDR3 is CASSTRGLETQYF.

The rearrangement links TRBV5-1 to TRBJ2-7; the D call from TCRdb, TRBD1, cannot be confirmed without DNA. Germline CDR1 SGHRS, CDR2 YFSETQ. The CDR3 has 19 residues. The CDR3 sequence is CASSSGETTLRDRSYEQYF. Based on the CDR3 plus reference TRBV5-1 and TRBJ2-7, the full variable domain is KAGVTQTPRYLIKTRGQQVTLSCSPISGHRSVSWYQQTPGQGLQFLFEYFSETQRNKGNFPGRFSGRQFSNSRSEMNVSTLELGDSALYLCASSSGETTLRDRSYEQYFGPGTRLTVT.

CDR3 residues: CASSQETGWTEAFF. The chain employs TRBV4-3 and TRBJ1-1; the D call of TRBD1 rests on TCRdb alone, since no DNA is present to check it. The CDR3 contains 14 residues. The germline V gene encodes CDR1 LGHNA and CDR2 YSLEER.

The chain joins TRBV5-4 to TRBJ2-1; with no DNA, the TCRdb D assignment of TRBD1 cannot be verified. CDR3 size: 15 residues. Germline loops: CDR1 SGHNT, CDR2 YYREEE (reference sequence). This CDR3 is CASSLDRGPYNEQFF.

The V call is TRBV6-6, the J call TRBJ1-6; the TCRdb call, TRBD1, lacks DNA for checking. The CDR3 totals 14 residues. In germline, CDR1 is MNHNY, CDR2 SVGAGI (reference sequence). The CDR3 protein is CASSRTGINSPLHF.

The chain carries TRBV20-1 and TRBJ2-1; the TCRdb D gene call, TRBD2, has no DNA to confirm it. Germline V lookup: CDR1 DFQATT, CDR2 SNEGSKA (reference sequence). The CDR3 is made up of 15 amino acids. The CDR3 here is CSAPPAIAGHNEQFF.

The V call is TRBV27, the J call TRBJ2-1; TCRdb returns TRBD2, unconfirmable since there is no DNA. Germline V gene data show CDR1 as MNHEY and CDR2 as SMNVEV (reference sequence). CDR3 length equals 16 residues. CDR3 protein: CASSLERASSYNEQFF.

The V and J genes are TRBV20-1 and TRBJ2-5; lacking DNA, the TRBD1 call made by TCRdb goes unchecked. Germline loops: CDR1 DFQATT, CDR2 SNEGSKA (reference sequence). The CDR3 is 14 amino acids. This chain's CDR3 is CSAWARQGPETQYF.

The chain links TRBV19 to TRBJ2-5; TCRdb reports TRBD1, a call that lacks DNA to check it against. The CDR3 is 15 amino acids. Germline V gives CDR1 LNHDA, CDR2 SQIVND (reference sequence). CDR3 protein: CASSPLGQGLETQYF. Variable domain in full (rest from reference TRBV19 and TRBJ2-5): DGGITQSPKYLFRKEGQNVTLSCEQNLNHDAMYWYRQDPGQGLRLIYYSQIVNDFQKGDIAEGYSVSREKKESFPLTVTSAQKNPTAFYLCASSPLGQGLETQYFGPGTRLLVL.

The V gene is TRBV4-1, the J gene TRBJ2-7; checking the TCRdb D call of TRBD1 is not possible without DNA. Germline loops: CDR1 MGHRA, CDR2 YSYEKL. The CDR3 runs to 15 residues. CDR3 sequence: CASSQQGQGTYEQYF.